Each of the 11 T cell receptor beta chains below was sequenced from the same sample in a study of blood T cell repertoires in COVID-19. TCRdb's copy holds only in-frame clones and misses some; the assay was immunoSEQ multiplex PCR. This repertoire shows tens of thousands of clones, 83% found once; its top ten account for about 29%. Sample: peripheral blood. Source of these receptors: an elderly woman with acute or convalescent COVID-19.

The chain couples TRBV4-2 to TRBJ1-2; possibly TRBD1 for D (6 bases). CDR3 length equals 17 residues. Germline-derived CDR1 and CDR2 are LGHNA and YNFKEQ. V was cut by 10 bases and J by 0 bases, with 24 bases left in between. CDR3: CATSWTVQRTSNYGYTF. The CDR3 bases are TGTGCCACCTCTTGGACAGTTCAACGGACGTCTAACTATGGCTACACCTTC.

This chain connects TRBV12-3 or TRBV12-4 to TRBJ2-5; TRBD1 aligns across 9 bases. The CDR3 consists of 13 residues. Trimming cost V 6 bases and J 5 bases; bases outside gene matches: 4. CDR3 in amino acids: CASRLTGGETQYF. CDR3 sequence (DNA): TGTGCCAGCAGGCTAACAGGGGGCGAGACCCAGTACTTC.

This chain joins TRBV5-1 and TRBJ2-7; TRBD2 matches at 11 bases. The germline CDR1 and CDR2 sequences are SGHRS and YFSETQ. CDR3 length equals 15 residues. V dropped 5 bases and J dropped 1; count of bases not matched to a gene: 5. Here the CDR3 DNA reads TGCGCCAGCAGGGCTGGGACTAGCGGTTCCTACGAGCAGTACTTC. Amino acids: CASRAGTSGSYEQYF. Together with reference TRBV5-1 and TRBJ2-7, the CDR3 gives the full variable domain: KAGVTQTPRYLIKTRGQQVTLSCSPISGHRSVSWYQQTPGQGLQFLFEYFSETQRNKGNFPGRFSGRQFSNSRSEMNVSTLELGDSALYLCASRAGTSGSYEQYFGPGTRLTVT.

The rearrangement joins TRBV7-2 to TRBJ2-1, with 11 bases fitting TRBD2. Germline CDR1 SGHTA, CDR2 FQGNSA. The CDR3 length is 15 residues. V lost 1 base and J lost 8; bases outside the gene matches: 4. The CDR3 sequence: CASSLVAGGPDEQFF. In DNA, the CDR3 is TGTGCCAGCAGCTTAGTAGCGGGAGGGCCAGATGAGCAGTTCTTC.

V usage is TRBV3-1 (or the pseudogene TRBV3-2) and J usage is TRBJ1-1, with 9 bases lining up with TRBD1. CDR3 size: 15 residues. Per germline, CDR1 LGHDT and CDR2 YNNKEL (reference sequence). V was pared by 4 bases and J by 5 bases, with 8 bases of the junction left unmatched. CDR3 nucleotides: TGTGCCAGCAGCCGAGATAGACAGGGGGGAACTGAAGCTTTCTTT. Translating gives CASSRDRQGGTEAFF.

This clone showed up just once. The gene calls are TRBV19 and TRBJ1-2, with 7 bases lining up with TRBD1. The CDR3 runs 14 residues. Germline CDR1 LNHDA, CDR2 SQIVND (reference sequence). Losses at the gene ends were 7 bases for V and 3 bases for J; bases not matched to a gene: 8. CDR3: CASTTGQTDYGYTF. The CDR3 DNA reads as TGTGCCAGTACCACGGGACAGACTGACTATGGCTACACCTTC.

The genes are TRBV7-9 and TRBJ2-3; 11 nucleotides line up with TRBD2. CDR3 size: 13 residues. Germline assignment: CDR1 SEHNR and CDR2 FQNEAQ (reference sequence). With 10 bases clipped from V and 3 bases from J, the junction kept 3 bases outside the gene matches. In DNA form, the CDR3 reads TGTGCCACCAGGACTAGCGGGACAGATACGCAGTATTTT. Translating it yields CATRTSGTDTQYF.

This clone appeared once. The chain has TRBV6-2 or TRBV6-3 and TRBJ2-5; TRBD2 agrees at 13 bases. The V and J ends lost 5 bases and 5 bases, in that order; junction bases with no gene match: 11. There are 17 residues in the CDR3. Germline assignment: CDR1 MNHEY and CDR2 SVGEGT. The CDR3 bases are TGTGCCAGCAGTACTCAACGGGGACTAGCGGGATGGGAGACCCAGTACTTC. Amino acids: CASSTQRGLAGWETQYF.

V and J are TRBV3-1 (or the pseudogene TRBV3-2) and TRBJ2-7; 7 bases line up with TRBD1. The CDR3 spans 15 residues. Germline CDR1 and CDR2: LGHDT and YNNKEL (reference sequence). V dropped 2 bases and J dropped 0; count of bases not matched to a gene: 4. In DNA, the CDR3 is TGTGCCAGCAGCCAAACAGGGGATGCCTCCTACGAGCAGTACTTC. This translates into CASSQTGDASYEQYF.

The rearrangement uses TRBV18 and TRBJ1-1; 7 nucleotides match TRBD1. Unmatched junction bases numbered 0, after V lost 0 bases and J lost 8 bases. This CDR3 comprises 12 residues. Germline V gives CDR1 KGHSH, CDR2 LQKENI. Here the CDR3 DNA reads TGTGCCAGCTCACCACCGACAGGGGAAGCTTTCTTT. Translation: CASSPPTGEAFF.

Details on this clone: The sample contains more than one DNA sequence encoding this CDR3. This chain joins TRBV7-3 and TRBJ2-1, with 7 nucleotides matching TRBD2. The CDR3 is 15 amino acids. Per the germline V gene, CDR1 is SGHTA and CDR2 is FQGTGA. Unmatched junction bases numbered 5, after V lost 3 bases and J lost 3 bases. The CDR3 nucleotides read TGTGCCAGCAGCTTGGGGCTAGCGGACTACAATGAGCAGTTCTTC. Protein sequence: CASSLGLADYNEQFF.